This T cell receptor (beta chain) was profiled in a study of blood T cells in healthy people across ages (dated by TCRdb to about 2015). Context from the whole study: In model experiments, template switching captured roughly one uniquely barcoded TCR beta cDNA molecule for every two T cells. Using deep sequencing normalized with unique cDNA molecular identifiers, the study measured how TCR beta repertoire diversity changes with age. Donors were grouped into four age groups: young (average approximately 16 years), middle-aged (approximately 41), aged (roughly 62) and long-lived (about 89). Donors of different ages were randomly distributed across sequencing lanes to avoid experimental bias. The study analyzed two additional independent replicas of 1 million unique cDNA reads from the same blood draw for two donors, one aged 18 to 30 and one aged 80 or older.

Donors were under 40 systemically healthy Caucasian individuals from Russia aged roughly 6 to 90 years. Each donor gave around 9 milliliters of peripheral blood, collected into EDTA-treated Vacutainer tubes. Ficoll-Paque density-gradient centrifugation was used to isolate PBMCs, with at least 6 million obtained per sample. Total RNA was extracted from PBMCs with Trizol reagent, with at least 6 micrograms obtained per sample. For every donor, flow cytometry on a PBMC aliquot measured the percentage of naive CD45RAhigh/CD27high T cells. The method behind the library was 5' RACE. These reads were obtained on an Illumina HiSeq 2500. A second PCR of roughly 7 to 11 cycles was performed with a sample-barcoded 5' primer and a J-beta primer mix. Each TCR beta cDNA molecule received a unique molecular identifier from a template-switch 5' adaptor carrying 12 random nucleotides. Each sample yielded at least 2.5 million CDR3-containing paired-end reads. First-strand cDNA synthesis was performed from all RNA using the Mint cDNA synthesis kit, with priming by a TRBC-specific oligonucleotide. All cDNA was treated with uracil-DNA glycosylase and then went through a first 18-cycle PCR with the universal primers M1SS and BC2_uni_R. Concerning the study's data processing: Each sample was normalized by randomly selecting 1 million high-quality reads, each carrying a distinct molecular identifier. Instead of being binned into consensus sequences, reads with shared molecular identifiers were discarded. CDR3 identification, clonotype clustering and error correction used MiTCR with a Q25 quality threshold and the strictest error-elimination algorithm. Lower-bound total TCR beta diversity was estimated with a nonparametric unseen species model using Euler transformation. TCRdb reprocessing: public reads trimmed at Q25 with fastp, clones called with MiXCR, in-frame beta chains kept. Rows are unified per CDR3 protein, each entry keeping the most common DNA and genes. TCRdb, not the authors, supplied the V and J calls. The sample contains 630,000 or so distinct CDR3 sequences, less than 35% of them found a single time. 15% to 19% of the sample goes to the ten largest clones.

The germline V gene supplies CDR1 SGHRS and CDR2 YFSETQ. V is pared back by 4 bases and J by 4 bases, with 12 bases lying between the germline termini. The CDR3 runs 15 amino acids, cysteine and phenylalanine included. The only DNA kept is the CDR3, 45 bases in frame from the first base. The paper's findings and limits, for the study overall: As age increased, observed TCR beta diversity per million T cells dropped in a roughly linear way, and a significant reduction was already evident by age about 40. Conclusive comparison of naive and antigen-experienced compartments was prevented by the profiling of bulk unsorted PBMCs. The long-lived group showed more naive CD4+ T cells, fewer expanded clones and increased TCR diversity than the aged group, suggesting age selection. Because the CMV infection status of the donors was unknown, age-related changes in expanded clonotypes may potentially have been confounded. There was a strong correlation between observed TCR beta diversity and the percentage of naive T cells measured by flow cytometry. Total diversity estimates from one million sequenced T cells were considered lower bounds and underestimates.

This clonotype appeared many times. This receptor's antigen is unknown. Per-nucleotide qualities are absent, and no much larger clonotype sits a single base away. This sequence uses TRBV5-1 and TRBJ2-6; the D gene is possibly TRBD1, with 6 bases matching. The clonotype originates from a woman older than 75 in good health. The sequenced sample consisted of blood. The DNA reads TGCGCCAGCAGCCCTAAGACAGGAGGGGCCAACGTCCTGACTTTC. Translated, it reads CASSPKTGGANVLTF.